This T cell receptor (beta chain) emerged from a study of identical twins. Study-level results: Invariant MAIT and iNKT cells may have partly biased zero-insertion analyses.

TCRdb re-called the 5' RACE reads through MiXCR, storing one row per CDR3 protein. The top ten hold 0.44% of the sample, which has just under 550,000 distinct CDR3 sequences, approximately 14% seen once. A single count supports this clonotype. Its target is unknown. Just one base apart from a much larger clone, this may be a read error. The CDR3 is 15 amino acids. V lost 5 bases, J lost 4 bases, and 17 bases lay in between. In addition, the sample was reused for a study of yellow fever vaccine responses in identical twins. That publication notes: Twins' vaccine T cell response reportedly gave the appearance of partial convergence and partial personalization.

The clonotype was recovered from a woman under 30 in good health. V gene TRBV12-3 or TRBV12-4 combines with J gene TRBJ2-5, with D tentatively TRBD1 (6 bases). Sequenced sample: CD4+ T cells sorted from blood. This CDR3 reads CASSLASGVRETQYF. The CDR3 DNA reads as TGTGCCAGCAGTCTTGCTTCAGGGGTCCGAGAGACCCAGTACTTC.